Listed below are T cell receptor beta chains from one sample, sequenced in a study of early T cells in non-severe SARS-CoV-2 infection. TCRdb processed the 5' RACE reads anew with MiXCR; each CDR3 protein has one entry. In the table there are nearly 90,000 distinct CDR3 sequences, approximately 14% of which are singletons. The sequenced sample consisted of whole blood. The receptors come from an adult who was a healthcare worker with PCR-confirmed SARS-CoV-2 infection or an uninfected control (not recorded which). Each CDR3 is given with its conserved first and last residue. A D gene is named only where the DNA matches it firmly. Clone size is not always given. Where it is, it says once, few, many or a class for expanded clones.

V: TRBV29-1; size: many; D: TRBD1; J: TRBJ1-2; DNA: TGCAGCGCTTGGGACAGCAGCGCCGATGGCTACACCTTC; CDR3: CSAWDSSADGYTF
V: TRBV4-1; size: few; D: NA; J: TRBJ2-1; DNA: TGCGCCAGCAACCAAGATCTACGTGGAACTGAGCAGTTCTTC; CDR3: CASNQDLRGTEQFF
V: TRBV2; size: NA; D: TRBD2; J: TRBJ2-1; DNA: TGTGCCAGCAGTGAAGTTACGGGAGGCCATAACAATGAGCAGTTCTTC; CDR3: CASSEVTGGHNNEQFF
V: TRBV7-9; size: few; D: NA; J: TRBJ1-6; DNA: TGTGCCAGCAGCCCCGGGGGGTCTGCCCTCCACTTT; CDR3: CASSPGGSALHF
V: TRBV19; size: many; D: TRBD1; J: TRBJ2-1; DNA: TGTGCCAGTAGTCTAGGCGGGACAGGGTACTACAATGAGCAGTTCTTC; CDR3: CASSLGGTGYYNEQFF
V: TRBV19; size: NA; D: TRBD2; J: TRBJ2-7; DNA: TGTGCCAGTAGGGCCAGCGTAGCGGGAACCTACGAGCAGTACTTC; CDR3: CASRASVAGTYEQYF
V: TRBV11-2; size: NA; D: NA; J: TRBJ1-4; DNA: TGTGCCAGCTCACAGGGAGAAAAACTGTTTTTT; CDR3: CASSQGEKLFF
V: TRBV29-1; size: few; D: NA; J: TRBJ1-2; DNA: TGCAGCGTTTTCATATCGGGGCGGACTTTCTATGGCTACACCTTC; CDR3: CSVFISGRTFYGYTF
V: TRBV12-3/TRBV12-4; size: NA; D: TRBD1; J: TRBJ2-1; DNA: TGTGCCAGCAGTCCCCGGGACAGGGGGGATGAGCAGTTCTTC; CDR3: CASSPRDRGDEQFF
V: TRBV5-4; size: few; D: TRBD2; J: TRBJ2-1; DNA: TGTGCCAGCAGCATGGGACTAGCGAGAGGTAATGAGCAGTTCTTC; CDR3: CASSMGLARGNEQFF
V: TRBV10-3; size: many; D: NA; J: TRBJ1-1; DNA: TGTGCCATCAGTGGTGGGGTCCAAACGGGTCCTGAAGCTTTCTTT; CDR3: CAISGGVQTGPEAFF
V: TRBV3-1; size: NA; D: NA; J: TRBJ2-2; DNA: TGTGCCAGCAGCCCCCGGGGTACAAAAGATCGGGAGCTGTTTTTT; CDR3: CASSPRGTKDRELFF
V: TRBV28; size: few; D: TRBD1; J: TRBJ1-2; DNA: TGTGCCAGCAGCCCGACAGGGAACTATGGCTACACCTTC; CDR3: CASSPTGNYGYTF
V: TRBV12-3/TRBV12-4; size: NA; D: NA; J: TRBJ1-1; DNA: TGTGCCAGCAGTCCACAGGGACTAGGAGCCACTGAAGCTTTCTTT; CDR3: CASSPQGLGATEAFF
V: TRBV18; size: few; D: TRBD1; J: TRBJ2-3; DNA: TGTGCCAGCTCATTCGCCGGGACAGGGGAAACAGATACGCAGTATTTT; CDR3: CASSFAGTGETDTQYF
V: TRBV7-2; size: NA; D: TRBD1; J: TRBJ2-7; DNA: TGTGCCAGCAGCTTCCGGGACAGGGCCGGGGAGCAGTACTTC; CDR3: CASSFRDRAGEQYF
V: TRBV14; size: few; D: NA; J: TRBJ2-1; DNA: TGTGCCAGCAGCCAAGCGGTGGGGACTCCCACCGAGCAGTTCTTC; CDR3: CASSQAVGTPTEQFF
V: TRBV5-1; size: few; D: TRBD1; J: TRBJ2-7; DNA: TGCGCCAGCAGCTCGGGACAGGGGATCCACGAGCAGTACTTC; CDR3: CASSSGQGIHEQYF
V: TRBV3-1; size: NA; D: TRBD1; J: TRBJ2-4; DNA: TGTGCCAGCAGCCCGGGACAGGGTGAAGACATTCAGTACTTC; CDR3: CASSPGQGEDIQYF
V: TRBV7-9; size: few; D: NA; J: TRBJ2-7; DNA: TGTGCCAGCAGCCCAGATGGGCCAGGGATTTCTCGCGAGCAGTACTTC; CDR3: CASSPDGPGISREQYF
V: TRBV5-1; size: few; D: NA; J: TRBJ2-2; DNA: TGCGCCAGCAGCCCATTTGGTCAGTCGAACACCGGGGAGCTGTTTTTT; CDR3: CASSPFGQSNTGELFF
V: TRBV4-2; size: NA; D: NA; J: TRBJ1-1; DNA: TGTGCCAGCAGCCCCCTGGGGGGAAACACTGAAGCTTTCTTT; CDR3: CASSPLGGNTEAFF
V: TRBV7-8; size: medium-sized; D: TRBD1; J: TRBJ2-7; DNA: TGTGCCAGCAGCACCCGAACCGGGACAGGGCTCGACGAGCAGTACTTC; CDR3: CASSTRTGTGLDEQYF
V: TRBV5-1; size: few; D: NA; J: TRBJ2-2; DNA: TGCGCCAGCAGCTTGAGGCAGGGGAGCACCGGGGAGCTGTTTTTT; CDR3: CASSLRQGSTGELFF
V: TRBV11-3; size: many; D: TRBD1; J: TRBJ2-3; DNA: TGTGCCAGCAGCCTGGGACAGGGGAGCACAGATACGCAGTATTTT; CDR3: CASSLGQGSTDTQYF
V: TRBV9; size: many; D: TRBD2; J: TRBJ2-1; DNA: TGTGCCAGCAGCCCCCCCGGGACTAGAGCCTACAATGAGCAGTTCTTC; CDR3: CASSPPGTRAYNEQFF
V: TRBV5-5; size: few; D: NA; J: TRBJ1-2; DNA: TGTGCCAGCAGCTTGGAACAGAGCCACTATGGCTACACCTTC; CDR3: CASSLEQSHYGYTF
V: TRBV12-3/TRBV12-4; size: few; D: NA; J: TRBJ2-5; DNA: TGTGCCAGCAGTCTAGTTCTTGAGACCCAGTACTTC; CDR3: CASSLVLETQYF
V: TRBV7-3; size: NA; D: TRBD2; J: TRBJ2-2; DNA: TGTGCCAGCAGCTCGGGACTAGTAACCGGGGAGCTGTTTTTT; CDR3: CASSSGLVTGELFF
V: TRBV28; size: many; D: NA; J: TRBJ1-3; DNA: TGTGCCAGCGGAACCCATTCCCGCCAGAACACCATATATTTT; CDR3: CASGTHSRQNTIYF
V: TRBV6-2/TRBV6-3; size: NA; D: NA; J: TRBJ2-1; DNA: TGTGCCAGCAGTTACGCGGGGCGGGACAATGAGCAGTTCTTC; CDR3: CASSYAGRDNEQFF
V: TRBV2; size: NA; D: NA; J: TRBJ1-1; DNA: TGTGCCAGCACCGTGACAGGACAGAACACTGAAGCTTTCTTT; CDR3: CASTVTGQNTEAFF
V: TRBV4-1; size: NA; D: NA; J: TRBJ2-3; DNA: TGCGCCAGCAGCCACCCTAGGGATACGCAGTATTTT; CDR3: CASSHPRDTQYF
V: TRBV12-3/TRBV12-4; size: NA; D: NA; J: TRBJ1-5; DNA: TGTGCCAGCAGTTCCCAACGGAGGGGTGGCAATCAGCCCCAGCATTTT; CDR3: CASSSQRRGGNQPQHF
V: TRBV6-1; size: NA; D: TRBD2; J: TRBJ2-7; DNA: TGTGCCAGCAAACTAGCGGGAGGGCACGAGCAGTACTTC; CDR3: CASKLAGGHEQYF
V: TRBV11-2; size: NA; D: TRBD1; J: TRBJ1-1; DNA: TGTGCCAGCAGCTTAACCGAGACTATACCGGGACAGGGAAAGAACACTGAAGCTTTCTTT; CDR3: CASSLTETIPGQGKNTEAFF
V: TRBV27; size: NA; D: TRBD2; J: TRBJ2-7; DNA: TGTGCCAGCAGGGACGGGGGGGCCTACGAGCAGTACTTC; CDR3: CASRDGGAYEQYF
V: TRBV25-1; size: NA; D: NA; J: TRBJ1-4; DNA: TGTGCCAGCAGTGCATCACGGGGGACAACTAATGAAAAACTGTTTTTT; CDR3: CASSASRGTTNEKLFF
V: TRBV3-1; size: NA; D: NA; J: TRBJ2-2; DNA: TGTGCCAGCAGTCTGACCAGCCGCGGGGAGCTGTTTTTT; CDR3: CASSLTSRGELFF
V: TRBV28; size: few; D: NA; J: TRBJ2-7; DNA: TGTGCCAGCAGTTTATTACGGAGCTCCTACGAGCAGTACTTC; CDR3: CASSLLRSSYEQYF
V: TRBV9; size: NA; D: NA; J: TRBJ1-1; DNA: TGTGCCAGCAGCGTAGGGGCACGTCCTGAAGCTTTCTTT; CDR3: CASSVGARPEAFF
V: TRBV4-2; size: NA; D: TRBD1; J: TRBJ1-1; DNA: TGTGCCAGCAGCCAAGCCGACAGGGAGGTAGAAGCTTTCTTT; CDR3: CASSQADREVEAFF
V: TRBV5-4; size: NA; D: NA; J: TRBJ2-1; DNA: TGTGCCAGCAGCTTGGGAGCCTTTGAGCAGTTCTTC; CDR3: CASSLGAFEQFF
V: TRBV12-3/TRBV12-4; size: few; D: NA; J: TRBJ1-1; DNA: TGTGCCAGCAGTTTGGGTGCCGGGGGGACTGAAGCTTTCTTT; CDR3: CASSLGAGGTEAFF
V: TRBV12-3/TRBV12-4; size: few; D: NA; J: TRBJ2-5; DNA: TGTGCCAGCAGCGAATACGAGACCCAGTACTTC; CDR3: CASSEYETQYF
V: TRBV20-1; size: NA; D: TRBD1; J: TRBJ1-5; DNA: TGCAGTGCTAGCTCCGGACAGGGGATCTCCCCCCAGCATTTT; CDR3: CSASSGQGISPQHF
V: TRBV10-3; size: NA; D: TRBD1; J: TRBJ1-1; DNA: TGTGCCATCAGTGAGGACAGGGTTGTGAACACTGAAGCTTTCTTT; CDR3: CAISEDRVVNTEAFF
V: TRBV6-5; size: few; D: TRBD1; J: TRBJ2-3; DNA: TGTGCCAGCAGTTACTTGGGACAGGGGGCTGTTGATACGCAGTATTTT; CDR3: CASSYLGQGAVDTQYF
V: TRBV20-1; size: NA; D: NA; J: TRBJ1-4; DNA: TGCAGTGCTAAGGGAGGGGCAGTTGAAAAACTGTTTTTT; CDR3: CSAKGGAVEKLFF
V: TRBV28; size: few; D: NA; J: TRBJ1-4; DNA: TGTGCCAGCAGTTTACCCCAACAGGGACTCGTACGAAAACTGTTTTTT; CDR3: CASSLPQQGLVRKLFF
V: TRBV7-9; size: NA; D: NA; J: TRBJ2-1; DNA: TGTGCCAGCACCTTAGACTACAATGAGCAGTTCTTC; CDR3: CASTLDYNEQFF
V: TRBV20-1; size: few; D: NA; J: TRBJ2-1; DNA: TGCAGTGCTGAAGGGGGTTACAATGAGCAGTTCTTC; CDR3: CSAEGGYNEQFF
V: TRBV6-5; size: NA; D: NA; J: TRBJ2-3; DNA: TGTGCCAGCAGTTCAGCAGGGGGGGGCACAGATACGCAGTATTTT; CDR3: CASSSAGGGTDTQYF
V: TRBV2; size: NA; D: NA; J: TRBJ1-3; DNA: TGTGCCAGCACTGAGGGTATATTCTTCTCTGGAAACACCATATATTTT; CDR3: CASTEGIFFSGNTIYF
V: TRBV19; size: NA; D: NA; J: TRBJ2-3; DNA: TGTGCCAGTAGTAGGGGTTTAGGAGATACGCAGTATTTT; CDR3: CASSRGLGDTQYF
V: TRBV15; size: few; D: NA; J: TRBJ2-1; DNA: TGTGCCACTGCTATCGGGAGCTCCTACAATGAGCAGTTCTTC; CDR3: CATAIGSSYNEQFF
V: TRBV24-1; size: many; D: NA; J: TRBJ2-2; DNA: TGTGCCACCAGTACGAGAGACCGTAACACCGGGGAGCTGTTTTTT; CDR3: CATSTRDRNTGELFF